This T cell receptor (beta chain) was recovered during a study of breast tumors, draining lymph nodes, adjacent tissues. Study conclusions and caveats: Compared with lymph nodes, tumors were less diverse; compared with nontumor tissue, more. Data fit most tumor T cells coming from lymph node, expanding in tumor. Compared with basal-like, luminal-like tumors shared significantly more repertoire with nontumor tissue.

Samples came from axillary lymph nodes draining the breast cancer. The CDR3 has 11 residues. Looked up from germline, CDR1 is DFQATT and CDR2 is SNEGSKA (reference sequence). Between the trimmed V and J ends, which lost 3 bases and 6 bases, there was a span of 6 bases. Using its own MiXCR run on the multiplex PCR reads, TCRdb lists one record per CDR3 protein. This repertoire shows more than 85,000 distinct CDR3 sequences, around 21% found once; its top ten account for less than 1.5%. This clonotype was seen ten or more times. Its antigen is unknown. The clonotype originates from a female donor with breast cancer. Some clones in this sample may be carry-over from other donors' samples. Specimen: axillary lymph node tissue. The V call is TRBV20-1, the J call TRBJ1-5; possible D gene TRBD1, 5 bases. The CDR3 DNA reads TGCAGTGCTAGTGGGGGTCAGCCCCAGCATTTT. Translating it yields CSASGGQPQHF.